This TCR beta chain was retrieved from a study of control samples from healthy donors and cancer patients. TCRdb's copy holds only in-frame clones and misses some; the assay was immunoSEQ multiplex PCR. The data show around 120,000 clones, about 87% seen once. The sequence came from a man aged 40-50 years in good health. The sequenced sample consisted of blood.

For the CDR3, the DNA is TGTGCCAGCAGGCTTCGGGGGAACACTGAAGCTTTCTTT. This gives the protein CASRLRGNTEAFF. The chain is built from TRBV2 and TRBJ1-1; D is unresolved. Trimming removed 6 bases from V and 1 base from J, with 9 bases in between. The CDR3 sequence is 13 residues long. The germline V gene encodes CDR1 SNHLY and CDR2 FYNNEI.